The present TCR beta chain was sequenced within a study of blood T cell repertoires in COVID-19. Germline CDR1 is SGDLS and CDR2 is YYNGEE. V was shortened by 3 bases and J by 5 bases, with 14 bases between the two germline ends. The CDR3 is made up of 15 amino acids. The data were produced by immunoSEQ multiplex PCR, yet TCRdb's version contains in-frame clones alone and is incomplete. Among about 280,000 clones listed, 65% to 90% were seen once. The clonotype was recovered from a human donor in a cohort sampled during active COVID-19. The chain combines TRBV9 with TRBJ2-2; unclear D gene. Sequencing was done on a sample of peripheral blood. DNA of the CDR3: TGTGCCAGCAGCGCGGGTCGAGTAGGAACCGGGGAGCTGTTTTTT. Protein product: CASSAGRVGTGELFF.